The 20 T cell receptor beta chains reported below all come from one sample, sequenced in a study of CD8+ T cells in alopecia areata (dated by TCRdb to 2017 to 2018). This sample's treatment or condition label indicates: oral pan-JAK inhibitor, 5-10 mg twice daily. Libraries were built with the immunoSEQ multiplex PCR assay. To provide template for TCR sequencing, every sample had RNA extracted and reverse transcribed into cDNA. The table comes from immuneACCESS by way of TCRdb, which keeps in-frame sequences with V and J called. Part of the clones is missing from these tables; in studies checked, under half for an unresolved V gene and the rest for unknown reasons. This sample gives 150,000 to 200,000 clones in total; less than 70% of them show up just once. The ten largest clones take up 1.3% of the sample. Sequenced material: CD4+ T cells sorted from blood, taken at week 49, from a patient treated with tofacitinib. The origin of the receptors is a human donor with alopecia areata.

This clone was seen a single time. The chain uses TRBV5-1 and TRBJ2-3; D remains unclear. CDR3 length: 16 amino acids. Germline assignment: CDR1 SGHRS and CDR2 YFSETQ. Trimming shortened V by 0 bases and J by 0 bases, and 11 bases separated the two germline ends. The DNA for the CDR3 is TGCGCCAGCAGCTTGGTTGTAGGTTTAAGCACAGATACGCAGTATTTT. It translates to CASSLVVGLSTDTQYF.

This clone was observed a single time. This chain links TRBV4-3 with TRBJ2-6, with D possibly TRBD1 on 6 matching bases. CDR3 length: 17 residues. V shed 0 bases and J shed 1 base, with 10 bases lying between them. Looked up from germline, CDR1 is LGHNA and CDR2 is YSLEER. The CDR3 sequence is CASSQEGALSGANVLTF. The CDR3 nucleotides read TGCGCCAGCAGCCAAGAGGGGGCACTTTCTGGGGCCAACGTCCTGACTTTC.

The chain carries TRBV30 and TRBJ2-5, with D possibly TRBD2 on 5 matching bases. From germline, CDR1 is GTSNPN and CDR2 SVGIG (reference sequence). The CDR3 contains 13 residues. V was clipped by 7 bases and J by 0 bases, with 12 bases between them. The CDR3 DNA is TGTGCCTCCAACAGCGGATACCAAGAGACCCAGTACTTC. Protein product: CASNSGYQETQYF.

V is TRBV9 and J is TRBJ1-1; D may be TRBD1 (6 bases). The CDR3 totals 14 residues. V lost 0 bases to trimming and J lost 3 bases, with 9 bases between them. Germline V gene data show CDR1 as SGDLS and CDR2 as YYNGEE. DNA for the CDR3: TGTGCCAGCAGCGTAGCAGGGGCTGACACTGAAGCTTTCTTT. This sequence encodes CASSVAGADTEAFF.

The chain joins TRBV5-1 to TRBJ2-5, with D uncertain. V was pared by 2 bases and J by 6 bases, with 17 bases between. The germline V gene encodes CDR1 SGHRS and CDR2 YFSETQ. This CDR3 spans 15 amino acids. CDR3 DNA: TGCGCCAGCAGCTTCTCCCCAGCCGGAGATCAGACCCAGTACTTC. Residues: CASSFSPAGDQTQYF.

The chain couples TRBV6-5 to TRBJ1-4; a possible D gene is TRBD1 (5 bases). The CDR3 runs to 15 residues. CDR1 is MNHEY and CDR2 is SVGAGI in the germline V gene. Trimming shortened V by 6 bases and J by 0 bases, and 11 bases separated the two germline ends. CDR3 bases: TGTGCCAGCAGCCGACAGTTTGCAACTAATGAAAAACTGTTTTTT. Translating it yields CASSRQFATNEKLFF.

V gene TRBV7-2 combines with J gene TRBJ2-1; maybe TRBD2 (6 bases). The CDR3 spans 12 residues. V lost 6 bases and J lost 8, with 11 bases in between. The germline CDR1 and CDR2 sequences are SGHTA and FQGNSA. The CDR3 DNA sequence: TGTGCCAGCAGTCGGGACTCCCATGAGCAGTTCTTC. Translating gives CASSRDSHEQFF.

The chain links TRBV7-9 to TRBJ2-7; 9 bases agree with TRBD1. The CDR3 loop spans 15 amino acids. The V gene end was trimmed by 5 bases and the J gene end by 5 bases; junction bases not matched to a gene: 10. CDR1 is SEHNR and CDR2 is FQNEAQ in the germline V gene (reference sequence). The DNA for the CDR3 is TGTGCCAGCAGCCCAGGGACAGGGATCCAACACGAGCAGTACTTC. This encodes CASSPGTGIQHEQYF. Full variable domain (rest looked up from reference TRBV7-9 and TRBJ2-7): DTGVSQNPRHKITKRGQNVTFRCDPISEHNRLYWYRQTLGQGPEFLTYFQNEAQLEKSRLLSDRFSAERPKGSFSTLEIQRTEQGDSAMYLCASSPGTGIQHEQYFGPGTRLTVT.

The V call is TRBV29-1, the J call TRBJ2-7; D uncertain. There are 11 residues in the CDR3. Trimming left V 4 bases short and J 5 bases short, with 9 bases between. Germline-derived CDR1 and CDR2 are SQVTM and ANQGSEA. The CDR3, as DNA: TGCAGCGTTGCCAGTACGGACGAGCAGTACTTC. It codes for CSVASTDEQYF.

This rearrangement joins TRBV29-1 to TRBJ2-2; the D gene is possibly TRBD2 (6 bases). CDR1 SQVTM and CDR2 ANQGSEA come from the germline V gene. V lost 4 bases and J lost 2, with 8 bases in between. The CDR3 contains 13 residues. The CDR3 protein is CSVAEGNTGELFF. The CDR3, as DNA: TGCAGCGTTGCGGAGGGTAACACCGGGGAGCTGTTTTTT.

The chain uses TRBV5-1 and TRBJ2-1, with D possibly matching TRBD1 (6 bases). CDR1 SGHRS and CDR2 YFSETQ come from the germline V gene. The germline V and J ends were trimmed by 0 bases and 2 bases, with 9 bases remaining between them. This CDR3 spans 15 amino acids. The CDR3: CASSLDRVTYNEQFF. CDR3 bases: TGCGCCAGCAGCTTGGACAGGGTGACCTACAATGAGCAGTTCTTC.

CDR3 nucleotide sequence: TGCGCCAGCAGCCAAGTACTGGGAGAGACCCAGTACTTC. Its protein is CASSQVLGETQYF. This chain connects TRBV4-3 to TRBJ2-5; D ambiguous. CDR1 and CDR2 from the germline V gene are LGHNA and YSLEER. The CDR3 runs to 13 residues. Trimming removed 1 base at V and 4 bases at J, with 7 bases between.

The chain links TRBV10-3 to TRBJ2-7; TRBD1 aligns across 9 bases. This CDR3 spans 15 amino acids. The V segment lost 3 bases and the J segment 1 base; nucleotides outside the gene matches: 4. CDR1 is ENHRY, CDR2 SYGVKD, per germline. CDR3 loop: CAISDGQGYSYEQYF. CDR3 nucleotides: TGTGCCATCAGTGACGGACAGGGGTATTCCTACGAGCAGTACTTC.

This clone was observed a few times. The chain employs TRBV4-3 and TRBJ2-1; TRBD1 might be the D (6 bases). The CDR3 spans 14 residues. Germline V lookup: CDR1 LGHNA, CDR2 YSLEER. V lost 1 base, J lost 10 bases, and 14 bases lay in between. CDR3 nucleotides: TGCGCCAGCAGCCAAGGGGGCGCAGGGGAGGAGCAGTTCTTC. This codes for CASSQGGAGEEQFF.

The V and J genes are TRBV7-2 and TRBJ1-3, with unresolved D. The V and J ends lost 3 bases and 7 bases respectively, with 7 bases between them. CDR1 and CDR2 from the germline V gene are SGHTA and FQGNSA. The CDR3 contains 12 residues. CDR3 sequence reads: CASSFPMNTIYF. CDR3 in DNA: TGTGCCAGCAGCTTCCCCATGAACACCATATATTTT.

This clone was detected only a few times. The gene calls are TRBV6-6 and TRBJ1-1; D not certain. Trimming cost V 7 bases and J 3 bases, with 15 bases left between them. The length of the CDR3 is 14 residues. The germline V gene encodes CDR1 MNHNY and CDR2 SVGAGI (reference sequence). The CDR3 DNA reads as TGTGCCAGCAAGGGAGAGGCGGCATACACTGAAGCTTTCTTT. Translating it yields CASKGEAAYTEAFF.

The chain couples TRBV4-3 to TRBJ2-7; D possibly corresponds to TRBD1 (5 bases). The germline V and J ends were trimmed by 0 bases and 4 bases, with 13 bases remaining between them. Germline assignment: CDR1 LGHNA and CDR2 YSLEER. The CDR3 consists of 15 residues. Written as DNA, the CDR3 is TGCGCCAGCAGCCAAGATCGGCCAGGGCAATACGAGCAGTACTTC. It is translated as CASSQDRPGQYEQYF.

V gene TRBV18 combines with J gene TRBJ1-5; 9 nucleotides match TRBD1. CDR1 is KGHSH and CDR2 is LQKENI in the germline V gene. V shed 5 bases, J shed 4 bases, and the junction held 9 bases outside the gene matches. The CDR3 is 16 amino acids. This chain's CDR3 is CASSISGQGSNQPQHF. CDR3 bases: TGTGCCAGCTCAATTTCGGGACAGGGCTCTAATCAGCCCCAGCATTTT.

In this sample, this clone turned up once. The sample holds other DNA sequences that translate to the same CDR3. The chain uses TRBV29-1 and TRBJ1-5; 8 nucleotides agree with TRBD1. Germline lookup yields CDR1 SQVTM and CDR2 ANQGSEA. The CDR3 length is 13 residues. V shed 6 bases, J shed 4 bases, and the junction held 5 bases outside the gene matches. The CDR3 spells CSVGTGTNQPQHF. The CDR3 region has the DNA TGCAGCGTGGGGACAGGAACTAATCAGCCCCAGCATTTT.

This clone was picked up one time. V is TRBV29-1 and J is TRBJ2-7, with TRBD2 as a possible D gene (5 bases). Trimming took 0 bases from V and 3 from J, leaving 27 bases between them. Germline values: CDR1 SQVTM, CDR2 ANQGSEA. The CDR3 has 19 residues. The CDR3 region has the DNA TGCAGCGTTGAAGAATATATAGGTGTAACGCCCGGAGGACGCTACGAGCAGTACTTC. As protein: CSVEEYIGVTPGGRYEQYF.